What follows are 21 T cell receptor beta chains derived from one specimen sequenced in a study of T-cell reconstitution after alpha-beta-depleted transplantation in children. Unique molecular identifiers featured in how the TCRbeta library was prepared. Via MiXCR, TCRdb re-called the PCR reads, giving one row per CDR3 protein. Among approximately 70,000 distinct CDR3 sequences listed, roughly 5% were seen once. The specimen was PBMCs, mostly from graft donor cells, collected 180 days after TCRalphabeta/CD19-depleted stem cell transplant. The source of these receptors is a boy younger than two who had a stem cell transplant for acute myeloid leukemia, so the T cells may come from the graft donor.

This clonotype has a count of ten or more. The chain uses TRBV5-6 and TRBJ2-2; 8 bases line up with TRBD2. V gave up 3 bases and J gave up 9 bases; unmatched junction bases: 7. This CDR3 is 14 amino acids long. Germline values: CDR1 SGHDT, CDR2 YYEEEE. CDR3 sequence reads: CASSSSRGVWELFF. CDR3 nucleotides: TGTGCCAGCAGCTCTTCGCGGGGGGTCTGGGAGCTGTTTTTT.

This clonotype occurred many times. The chain is built from TRBV6-5 and TRBJ2-7, with a weak D call TRBD1 (6 bases). The V end lost 7 bases, the J end lost 6 bases, and 13 bases lay between the germline ends. Germline CDR1 reads MNHEY; CDR2 reads SVGAGI. The CDR3 has 12 residues. The CDR3 is CASTGEQSEQYF. CDR3 coding DNA: TGTGCCAGCACAGGGGAACAGAGCGAGCAGTACTTC.

This clonotype appeared many times. V is TRBV15 and J is TRBJ2-2; D is uncertain. V was trimmed by 0 bases and J by 6 bases, leaving 11 bases between them. In germline, CDR1 is LNHNV, CDR2 YYDKDF (reference sequence). CDR3 length: 15 residues. The DNA for the CDR3 is TGTGCCACCAGCAGAGATGGCGAAGTGGCCGGGGAGCTGTTTTTT. Translated, it gives CATSRDGEVAGELFF.

The rearrangement uses TRBV28 and TRBJ1-2; no definite D call. V shed 11 bases and J shed 8 bases, with 9 bases lying between them. The CDR3 contains 9 residues. Germline V gives CDR1 MDHEN, CDR2 SYDVKM. CDR3 protein: CARPGGYTF. The CDR3 nucleotides read TGTGCCCGGCCGGGGGGCTACACCTTC.

This clonotype was observed many times. The V call is TRBV12-3 or TRBV12-4, the J call TRBJ1-2; D gene unclear. This CDR3 is built from 13 residues. V lost 3 bases to trimming and J lost 4 bases, with 9 bases between them. The CDR3 region is CASSLDGSYGYTF. The CDR3 DNA reads as TGTGCCAGCAGTTTGGACGGATCCTATGGCTACACCTTC.

The chain has TRBV11-2 and TRBJ2-3; 7 bases map to TRBD1. Germline V gene sequence: CDR1 SGHAT, CDR2 FQNNGV. The CDR3 runs 15 residues. V lost 4 bases to trimming and J lost 2 bases; unmatched junction nucleotides: 6. CDR3 sequence (DNA): TGTGCCAGCAGCTCTGGGGGACAGTCCACAGATACGCAGTATTTT. It codes for CASSSGGQSTDTQYF.

This clonotype occurred many times. A much larger clone lies one base from this, so it may be a read error. The chain carries TRBV4-2 and TRBJ2-7; possible D gene TRBD2, 5 bases. Per germline, CDR1 LGHNA and CDR2 YNFKEQ. The CDR3 consists of 13 residues. V lost 4 bases and J lost 6, with 13 bases in between. CDR3 nucleotides: TGTGCCAGCAGCCGAGGGCTGTTCTGCGAGCAGTACTTC. Translation gives CASSRGLFCEQYF.

This clonotype was recorded many times. J is TRBJ2-7 and V is TRBV12-3 or TRBV12-4; D perhaps matches TRBD2 (6 bases). V lost 3 bases to trimming and J lost 6 bases, with 9 bases between them. The CDR3 has 12 residues. CDR3 DNA: TGTGCCAGCAGTTTTGACGGGGGCGAGCAGTACTTC. Translated: CASSFDGGEQYF.

This clonotype was counted at least ten times. The CDR3 reads CASSQITGTSYNEQFF. The CDR3 region has the DNA TGCGCCAGCAGCCAAATCACCGGGACTTCCTACAATGAGCAGTTCTTC. The chain combines TRBV4-1 with TRBJ2-1; perhaps TRBD2 as D (6 bases). The CDR3 has 16 amino acids. V dropped 2 bases and J dropped 1 base, with 12 bases sitting between them. Germline CDR1 is MGHRA and CDR2 is YSYEKL.

The chain uses TRBV5-5 and TRBJ2-1; D ambiguous. The germline gives CDR1 SGHKS, CDR2 YYEKEE (reference sequence). The CDR3 extends over 14 amino acids. Trimming left V 4 bases short and J 6 bases short, with 14 bases between. CDR3 nucleotide sequence: TGTGCCAGCAGCCGATTTCAGTCAGGCAATGAGCAGTTCTTC. Protein sequence: CASSRFQSGNEQFF.

This clonotype was recorded many times. The rearrangement joins TRBV5-5 to TRBJ2-7, with D maybe TRBD1 (6 bases). Per germline, CDR1 SGHKS and CDR2 YYEKEE (reference sequence). The ends were cut back, 4 bases at V and 0 bases at J, with 20 bases in the middle. The length of the CDR3 is 17 residues. CDR3 DNA: TGTGCCAGCAGCCTTATTCACGACGGGACACCCTCCTACGAGCAGTACTTC. Protein sequence: CASSLIHDGTPSYEQYF.

This clonotype occurred many times. The J gene is TRBJ2-1, the V gene TRBV18, with 12 bases fitting TRBD2. The junction had 2 bases not matched to a gene; V was cut back by 4 bases and J by 4 bases. In germline, CDR1 is KGHSH, CDR2 LQKENI. This CDR3 has 15 residues. In DNA form, the CDR3 reads TGTGCCAGCTCACGACTAGCGGGGGAATACAATGAGCAGTTCTTC. Its protein is CASSRLAGEYNEQFF.

In this sample, this clonotype turned up many times. The chain is built from TRBV20-1 and TRBJ1-4; no clear D gene. This CDR3 region has 12 residues. The germline gives CDR1 DFQATT, CDR2 SNEGSKA (reference sequence). V was pared by 6 bases and J by 8 bases, with 13 bases between. The CDR3 DNA follows: TGCAGTGCCCCCACCCGGAGGGAAAAACTGTTTTTT. Protein product: CSAPTRREKLFF.

At least ten counts were recorded for this clonotype. The V gene is TRBV20-1, the J gene TRBJ1-1; no clear D gene. V dropped 2 bases and J dropped 1 base, with 5 bases sitting between them. From germline, CDR1 is DFQATT and CDR2 SNEGSKA (reference sequence). The CDR3 contains 12 residues. CDR3 residues: CSARRQNTEAFF. CDR3 in DNA: TGCAGTGCTAGACGGCAGAACACTGAAGCTTTCTTT.

This clonotype was detected many times. The chain joins TRBV9 to TRBJ2-7; 7 nucleotides align to TRBD1. With V trimmed by 4 bases and J by 1 base, 5 bases remained unmatched. The CDR3 runs 14 residues. The germline V gene has CDR1 SGDLS and CDR2 YYNGEE. CDR3 bases: TGTGCCAGCAGCCTTCGGACAGGATCCTACGAGCAGTACTTC. Its translation: CASSLRTGSYEQYF. The whole variable domain, filled in from reference TRBV9 and TRBJ2-7, reads DSGVTQTPKHLITATGQRVTLRCSPRSGDLSVYWYQQSLDQGLQFLIQYYNGEERAKGNILERFSAQQFPDLHSELNLSSLELGDSALYFCASSLRTGSYEQYFGPGTRLTVT.

This clonotype has at least ten counts. The J gene is TRBJ2-7, the V gene TRBV20-1, with 7 bases aligning to TRBD1. Trimming at V came to 4 bases and at J to 5 bases, leaving 5 bases not matched to a gene. There are 12 residues in the CDR3. The germline V gene encodes CDR1 DFQATT and CDR2 SNEGSKA (reference sequence). CDR3 residues: CSATLQGNEQYV. In DNA form, the CDR3 reads TGCAGTGCTACTTTACAGGGGAACGAGCAGTACGTC.

This clonotype occurred many times. This chain uses TRBV20-1 with TRBJ1-1; 7 bases map to TRBD1. The CDR3 contains 13 residues. V dropped 5 bases and J dropped 3; count of bases not matched to a gene: 6. Germline V gene lookup returns CDR1 DFQATT and CDR2 SNEGSKA (reference sequence). CDR3 region: CSAPDRVDTEAFF. Written as DNA, the CDR3 is TGCAGTGCTCCCGACAGGGTTGACACTGAAGCTTTCTTT.

In this sample, this clonotype turned up many times. The rearrangement uses TRBV5-5 and TRBJ2-1; D remains unclear. The CDR3 has 16 residues. Trimming stripped 3 bases from V and 3 bases from J, with 16 bases between. CDR1 is SGHKS and CDR2 is YYEKEE in the germline V gene (reference sequence). Written as DNA, the CDR3 is TGTGCCAGCAGCTCCCAAGCCACCTACTTCTACAATGAGCAGTTCTTC. Translating it yields CASSSQATYFYNEQFF.

This clonotype was seen ten or more times. The CDR3 protein is CASSFPGGQSYEQYF. In nucleotides, the CDR3 is TGTGCCAGCAGCTTTCCAGGGGGCCAATCCTACGAGCAGTACTTC. The chain combines TRBV5-5 with TRBJ2-7; 8 bases align to TRBD1. The CDR3 has 15 residues. In germline, CDR1 is SGHKS, CDR2 YYEKEE (reference sequence). After removal of 2 bases from V and 1 base from J, the junction contained 5 bases not matched to a gene.

This clonotype occurred many times. The rearrangement links TRBV12-3 or TRBV12-4 to TRBJ2-3; D is possibly TRBD2 (5 bases). This CDR3 has 16 residues. Between the trimmed V and J ends, which lost 8 bases and 2 bases, there was a span of 20 bases. The CDR3 sequence: CASLRKAVPITDTQYF. The CDR3 DNA sequence: TGTGCCAGCCTCCGAAAAGCGGTCCCAATCACAGATACGCAGTATTTT.

The table lists this clonotype with many counts. The chain uses TRBV5-1 and TRBJ2-2; D ambiguous. Germline V gene lookup returns CDR1 SGHRS and CDR2 YFSETQ. The V gene lost 4 bases and the J gene lost 5 bases, with 6 bases spanning the gap. The CDR3 runs to 12 residues. CDR3 residues: CASSRSTGELFF. The CDR3, as DNA: TGCGCCAGCAGCCGCTCAACCGGGGAGCTGTTTTTT.